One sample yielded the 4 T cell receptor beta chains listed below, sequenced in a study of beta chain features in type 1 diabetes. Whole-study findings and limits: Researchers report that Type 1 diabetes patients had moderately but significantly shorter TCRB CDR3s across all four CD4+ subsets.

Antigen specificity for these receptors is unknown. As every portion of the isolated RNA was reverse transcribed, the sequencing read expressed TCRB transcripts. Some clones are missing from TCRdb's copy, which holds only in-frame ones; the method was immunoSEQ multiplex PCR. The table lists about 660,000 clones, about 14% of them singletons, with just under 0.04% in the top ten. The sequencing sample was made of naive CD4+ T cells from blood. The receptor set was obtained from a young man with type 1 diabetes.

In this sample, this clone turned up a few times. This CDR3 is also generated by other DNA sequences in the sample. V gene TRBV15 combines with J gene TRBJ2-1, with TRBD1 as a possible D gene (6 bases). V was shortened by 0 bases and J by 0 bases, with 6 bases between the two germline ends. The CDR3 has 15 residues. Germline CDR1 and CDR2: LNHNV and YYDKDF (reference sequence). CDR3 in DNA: TGTGCCACCAGCAGAGAGGACAGCTCCTACAATGAGCAGTTCTTC. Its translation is CATSREDSSYNEQFF.

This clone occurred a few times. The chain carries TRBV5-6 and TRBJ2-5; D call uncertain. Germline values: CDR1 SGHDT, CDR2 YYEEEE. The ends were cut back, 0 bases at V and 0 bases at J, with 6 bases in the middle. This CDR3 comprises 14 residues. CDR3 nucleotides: TGTGCCAGCAGCTTGGGGCTGAACCAAGAGACCCAGTACTTC. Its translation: CASSLGLNQETQYF.

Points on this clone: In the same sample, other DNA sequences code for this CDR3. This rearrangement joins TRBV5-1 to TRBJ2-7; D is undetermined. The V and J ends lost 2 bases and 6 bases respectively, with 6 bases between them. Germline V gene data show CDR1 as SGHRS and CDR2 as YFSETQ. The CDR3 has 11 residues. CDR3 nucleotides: TGCGCCAGCAGCTTCCGTTCCGAGCAGTACTTC. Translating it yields CASSFRSEQYF.

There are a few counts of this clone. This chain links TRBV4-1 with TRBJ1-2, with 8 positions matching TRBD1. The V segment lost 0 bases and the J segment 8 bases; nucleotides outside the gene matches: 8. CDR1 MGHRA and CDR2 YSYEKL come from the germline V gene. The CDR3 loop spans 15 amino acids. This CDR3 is CASSQDTGGILGYTF. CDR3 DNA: TGCGCCAGCAGCCAAGACACAGGGGGAATTTTGGGCTACACCTTC.